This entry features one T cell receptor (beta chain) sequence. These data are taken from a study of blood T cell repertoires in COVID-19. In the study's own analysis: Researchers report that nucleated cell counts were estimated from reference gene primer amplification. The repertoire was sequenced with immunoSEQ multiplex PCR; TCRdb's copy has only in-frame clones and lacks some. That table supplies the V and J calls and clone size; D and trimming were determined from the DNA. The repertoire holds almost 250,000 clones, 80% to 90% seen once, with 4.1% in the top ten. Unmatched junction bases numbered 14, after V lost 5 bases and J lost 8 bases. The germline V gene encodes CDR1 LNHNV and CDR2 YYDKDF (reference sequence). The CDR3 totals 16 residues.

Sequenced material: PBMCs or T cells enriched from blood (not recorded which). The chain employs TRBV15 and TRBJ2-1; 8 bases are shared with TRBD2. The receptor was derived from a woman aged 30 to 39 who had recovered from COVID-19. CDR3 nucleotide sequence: TGTGCCACCAGCGGCGGGGTCGGGAGGGCCAGCGATGAGCAGTTCTTC. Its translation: CATSGGVGRASDEQFF.